This TCR beta chain was sequenced in a study of OX40 agonist ivuxolimab in advanced cancers. V was trimmed by 0 bases and J by 1 base, leaving 14 bases between them. CDR3 length: 16 residues. In germline, CDR1 is GTSNPN, CDR2 SVGIG (reference sequence). The repertoire was sequenced with immunoSEQ multiplex PCR; TCRdb's copy has only in-frame clones and lacks some. The table lists about 14,000 clones, more than 75% of them singletons. Study-level points and caveats: Clonal expansion by week 6 occurred in CD4+ and CD8+ blood T cells (at 0.1 to 3.0 mg/kg).

A few counts support this clone. Its antigen is unidentified. Sampling of blood occurred at baseline, cycle 4 day 1, and cycle 7 day 1. The specimen comprised CD4+ or CD8+ T cells sorted from blood, sampled in a trial of the OX40 agonist ivuxolimab. The clonotype originates from an adult with an advanced solid tumor such as melanoma, head and neck, liver or kidney cancer. V usage is TRBV30 and J usage is TRBJ2-3; D could derive from TRBD1 or TRBD2 (6 bases each). The CDR3 here is CAWSVRFGGRTDTQYF. The CDR3 DNA sequence: TGTGCCTGGAGTGTACGTTTTGGGGGGCGCACAGATACGCAGTATTTT.